Below are 30 T cell receptor beta chains sequenced from a single sample in a study of blood T cell repertoires in COVID-19. Libraries were prepared by immunoSEQ multiplex PCR; TCRdb keeps only in-frame clonotypes and omits some of them. The sample contains about 150,000 clones, about 85% of which appear only once. Sequenced input: peripheral blood. The receptors shown here come from a human donor with acute or convalescent COVID-19. The donor label of this sample is uncertain.

This clone was observed a handful of times. The chain couples TRBV7-8 to TRBJ1-5; no clear D gene. The germline V gene has CDR1 SGHVS and CDR2 FQNEAQ. The CDR3 is 15 residues long. V dropped 2 bases and J dropped 7 bases, with 15 bases sitting between them. In DNA form, the CDR3 reads TGTGCCAGCAGCTTAAAGGGTGGGCCGGGGCAGCCCCAGCATTTT. Translated, it gives CASSLKGGPGQPQHF.

This chain links TRBV4-3 with TRBJ1-2, with a possible D match to TRBD1 (6 bases). This CDR3 region has 16 residues. CDR1 LGHNA and CDR2 YSLEER come from the germline V gene. Trimming removed 2 bases at V and 0 bases at J, with 13 bases between. The CDR3 DNA sequence: TGCGCCAGCAGCCAAACATCAGGGGTTGCTAACTATGGCTACACCTTC. Its translation is CASSQTSGVANYGYTF.

The chain carries TRBV11-2 and TRBJ2-5; the D gene is possibly TRBD1 (6 bases). The V gene's germline CDR1 is SGHAT and CDR2 FQNNGV. V was shortened by 3 bases and J by 4 bases, with 12 bases between the two germline ends. The CDR3 covers 14 residues. The CDR3: CASSFLQGAETQYF. The CDR3 DNA reads TGTGCCAGCAGCTTCCTACAGGGTGCAGAGACCCAGTACTTC.

The CDR3 DNA follows: TGTGCCAGCAGCTTAGCCCTAGATCAAGAGACCCAGTACTTC. Its protein product is CASSLALDQETQYF. The chain combines TRBV7-9 with TRBJ2-5; D is undetermined. The germline V gene has CDR1 SEHNR and CDR2 FQNEAQ (reference sequence). The ends were cut back, 0 bases at V and 2 bases at J, with 7 bases in the middle. This CDR3 has 14 residues.

The DNA of the CDR3 is TGCAGTGCTAGTGACGACAGGAGCTCCTACGAGCAGTACGTC. Its protein is CSASDDRSSYEQYV. This chain links TRBV20-1 with TRBJ2-7, with D perhaps TRBD1 (6 bases). The germline V gene encodes CDR1 DFQATT and CDR2 SNEGSKA (reference sequence). This CDR3 is built from 14 residues. Trimming removed 3 bases at V and 0 bases at J, with 12 bases between.

The chain has TRBV2 and TRBJ1-1; D possibly corresponds to TRBD1 (6 bases). Germline CDR1 is SNHLY and CDR2 is FYNNEI. The CDR3 sequence is 16 residues long. V lost 8 bases, J lost 3 bases, and 22 bases lay in between. CDR3 sequence (DNA): TGTGCCAGCGAGGTTGGGGGGGGCAGTAGATACACTGAAGCTTTCTTT. Protein: CASEVGGGSRYTEAFF.

The chain employs TRBV18 and TRBJ1-3, with D perhaps TRBD1 (5 bases). Deletions cut 3 bases from V and 0 bases from J, with 21 bases between. This CDR3 spans 19 amino acids. Germline CDR1 reads KGHSH; CDR2 reads LQKENI. The CDR3 reads CASSPLTATPGNSGNTIYF. In nucleotides, the CDR3 is TGTGCCAGCTCACCCCTGACAGCCACCCCTGGGAACTCTGGAAACACCATATATTTT.

The J gene is TRBJ1-2, the V gene TRBV19; 7 nucleotides match TRBD1. The CDR3 runs 15 residues. J was trimmed by 5 bases and V by 8 bases; bases with no gene match: 14. Germline V gives CDR1 LNHDA, CDR2 SQIVND (reference sequence). The CDR3 region is CASAGRTGLRYGYTF. CDR3 sequence (DNA): TGTGCCAGTGCGGGCCGGACAGGCCTTAGATATGGCTACACCTTC.

The V gene is TRBV29-1, the J gene TRBJ2-2; D unresolved. Germline values: CDR1 SQVTM, CDR2 ANQGSEA. The germline V and J ends were trimmed by 4 bases and 7 bases, with 13 bases remaining between them. The CDR3 consists of 13 residues. This chain's CDR3 is CSVGQVSGGELFF. In DNA form, the CDR3 reads TGCAGCGTTGGGCAGGTGTCTGGCGGGGAGCTGTTTTTT.

V usage is TRBV21-1 and J usage is TRBJ2-3; the DNA was not compared with TRBD2, the D call given in the table. TRBV21-1 corresponds to a pseudogene. This CDR3 is 17 amino acids long. CDR3 DNA: TGTGCCAGCAGCCCGGAGGGACTAGCAATAAGTTTAGATACGCAGTATTTT. Translating gives CASSPEGLAISLDTQYF.

The rearrangement links TRBV6-6 to TRBJ2-3; 8 bases fit TRBD1. V shed 5 bases and J 6 bases; nucleotides not matched to a gene: 7. Germline V lookup: CDR1 MNHNY, CDR2 SVGAGI (reference sequence). The CDR3 covers 14 residues. DNA of the CDR3: TGTGCCAGCAGTGGAGGACAGGGAGGCGATACGCAGTATTTT. Its protein product is CASSGGQGGDTQYF.

This clone was observed a few times. The gene calls are TRBV28 and TRBJ1-1; D is possibly TRBD1 (6 bases). The CDR3 loop spans 13 amino acids. V dropped 5 bases and J dropped 5 bases, with 12 bases sitting between them. The germline gives CDR1 MDHEN, CDR2 SYDVKM. The CDR3 loop reads CASSRGGATEAFF. As DNA, the CDR3 is TGTGCCAGCAGTCGGGGGGGGGCTACTGAAGCTTTCTTT.

This chain uses TRBV4-3 with TRBJ1-2, with D perhaps TRBD1 (5 bases). CDR3 length equals 14 residues. In germline, CDR1 is LGHNA, CDR2 YSLEER. V lost 0 bases to trimming and J lost 0 bases, with 5 bases between them. As DNA, the CDR3 is TGCGCCAGCAGCCAAGACAGGGCTAACTATGGCTACACCTTC. It yields the protein CASSQDRANYGYTF.

This clone has only one observation. V gene TRBV6-5 combines with J gene TRBJ2-1; 8 nucleotides line up with TRBD2. V was pared by 10 bases and J by 3 bases, with 5 bases of the junction left unmatched. The CDR3 sequence is 13 residues long. Germline V gene data show CDR1 as MNHEY and CDR2 as SVGAGI. The CDR3 sequence is CATYSGNYNEQFF. CDR3 DNA: TGTGCCACCTATAGCGGGAACTACAATGAGCAGTTCTTC.

V gene TRBV6-1 combines with J gene TRBJ1-2, with D possibly TRBD1 on 5 matching bases. CDR1 MNHNS and CDR2 SASEGT come from the germline V gene. V lost 3 bases and J 4 bases, leaving 9 bases between the germline ends. The CDR3 spans 13 residues. CDR3 nucleotides: TGTGCCAGCAGTGAGACAGTCGGCTATGGCTACACCTTC. It yields the protein CASSETVGYGYTF.

This rearrangement joins TRBV24-1 to TRBJ2-5; 10 positions match TRBD1. The CDR3 is made up of 14 amino acids. V lost 5 bases, J lost 4 bases, and 3 bases stayed unmatched. Germline V gene sequence: CDR1 KGHDR, CDR2 SFDVKD. CDR3 nucleotides: TGTGCCACCAGTGGTGACAGGGGGCGAGAGACCCAGTACTTC. Amino acids: CATSGDRGRETQYF.

This clone was seen once. The CDR3 DNA reads TGTGCCAGCACCCCCAGGTCGCAGGGACAGGGGATAGGTGGCTACACCTTC. The encoded protein is CASTPRSQGQGIGGYTF. This sequence joins TRBV5-4 and TRBJ1-2, with 10 bases identical to TRBD1. This CDR3 contains 17 residues. The germline CDR1 and CDR2 sequences are SGHNT and YYREEE (reference sequence). Trimming removed 6 bases from V and 7 bases from J; junction bases left unmatched: 18.

This clone was found a few times. The genes are TRBV21-1 and TRBJ2-1; TRBD2, the table's D call, was not compared with the DNA. TRBV21-1 is tagged as a pseudogene. CDR3 length: 17 amino acids. The CDR3 bases are TGTGCCAGCAGCAAAGGGAGGAGGACTAGCAGTCACAATGAGCAGTTCTTC. Protein sequence: CASSKGRRTSSHNEQFF.

In its sample, this clone was seen a few times. This sequence joins TRBV5-1 and TRBJ2-3; D uncertain. The V gene's germline CDR1 is SGHRS and CDR2 YFSETQ. The ends were cut back, 4 bases at V and 4 bases at J, with 13 bases in the middle. There are 14 residues in the CDR3. CDR3 nucleotides: TGCGCCAGCAGCATGTCGAGTCCGGCAGATACGCAGTATTTT. The encoded protein is CASSMSSPADTQYF.

The V gene is TRBV19, the J gene TRBJ1-2; D gene uncertain. V shed 0 bases and J shed 3 bases, with 5 bases lying between them. The germline V gene encodes CDR1 LNHDA and CDR2 SQIVND (reference sequence). This CDR3 contains 13 residues. CDR3 sequence (DNA): TGTGCCAGTAGTATAGAGGGAGACTATGGCTACACCTTC. Its protein is CASSIEGDYGYTF.

The chain uses TRBV18 and TRBJ2-7; possible D gene TRBD2, 5 bases. The CDR3 loop spans 13 amino acids. Germline V gives CDR1 KGHSH, CDR2 LQKENI. The V gene lost 6 bases and the J gene lost 3 bases, with 12 bases spanning the gap. CDR3 nucleotide sequence: TGTGCCAGCTCCGCCGGACTTGGCTACGAGCAGTACGTC. It yields the protein CASSAGLGYEQYV.

The V and J genes are TRBV4-2 and TRBJ2-7, with 9 bases lining up with TRBD2. The trim removed 4 bases at V and 4 bases at J, leaving 5 bases unmatched. CDR3 length: 14 amino acids. Germline assignment: CDR1 LGHNA and CDR2 YNFKEQ. This chain's CDR3 is CASSPRSGGYEQYF. CDR3 bases: TGTGCCAGCAGCCCCCGGAGCGGGGGGTACGAGCAGTACTTC.

This sequence joins TRBV2 and TRBJ1-1; TRBD1 matches 10 bases. V lost 5 bases to trimming and J lost 5 bases; unmatched junction nucleotides: 8. CDR1 and CDR2 from the germline V gene are SNHLY and FYNNEI. The length of the CDR3 is 15 residues. The CDR3 sequence: CASSYVPGQGTEAFF. Written as DNA, the CDR3 is TGTGCCAGCAGTTACGTCCCGGGACAGGGGACTGAAGCTTTCTTT.

The rearrangement links TRBV15 to TRBJ1-6, with D possibly TRBD1 on 6 matching bases. The CDR3 contains 19 residues. Germline V gene sequence: CDR1 LNHNV, CDR2 YYDKDF (reference sequence). Trimming took 0 bases from V and 10 from J, leaving 25 bases between them. The CDR3 here is CATSRDLRDIGRVGSPLHF. In nucleotides, the CDR3 is TGTGCCACCAGCAGAGATCTCCGGGACATCGGCAGGGTGGGATCACCCCTCCACTTT.

The CDR3 DNA reads as TGTGCCAGCAGTTACTCGGGGACAGGGTCCTACGAGCAGTACTTC. Protein sequence: CASSYSGTGSYEQYF. The V call is TRBV6-5, the J call TRBJ2-7, with 9 bases that match TRBD1. The CDR3 covers 15 residues. Unmatched junction bases numbered 1, after V lost 0 bases and J lost 1 base. Germline V gene sequence: CDR1 MNHEY, CDR2 SVGAGI.

The rearrangement links TRBV27 to TRBJ2-7, with 7 bases lining up with TRBD1. Trimming at V came to 3 bases and at J to 3 bases, leaving 5 bases not matched to a gene. Germline CDR1 MNHEY, CDR2 SMNVEV (reference sequence). The CDR3 runs to 14 residues. In DNA, the CDR3 is TGTGCCAGCAGTTTCCCCGACAGGGTCTACGAGCAGTACGTC. This sequence encodes CASSFPDRVYEQYV.

The chain couples TRBV6-5 to TRBJ1-1; no firm D call. CDR1 and CDR2 (germline): MNHEY, SVGAGI. The CDR3 loop spans 13 amino acids. V shed 6 bases and J shed 5 bases, with 13 bases lying between them. This chain's CDR3 is CASSRQTHTEAFF. The CDR3 DNA reads as TGTGCCAGCAGCCGACAAACCCATACTGAAGCTTTCTTT.

The genes are TRBV5-6 and TRBJ2-7; the D gene is possibly TRBD2 (5 bases). The CDR3 is 12 residues long. V shed 1 base and J shed 4 bases, with 6 bases lying between them. Germline V gene lookup returns CDR1 SGHDT and CDR2 YYEEEE. This CDR3 reads CASSLRGYEQYV. The CDR3 nucleotides read TGTGCCAGCAGCTTGCGGGGTTACGAGCAGTACGTC.

The rearrangement uses TRBV24-1 and TRBJ1-1; tentatively, D is TRBD1 (5 bases). The CDR3 covers 13 residues. CDR1 is KGHDR and CDR2 is SFDVKD in the germline V gene. Between the trimmed V and J ends, which lost 4 bases and 4 bases, there was a span of 9 bases. CDR3 residues: CATSDSGFTEAFF. The CDR3 DNA follows: TGTGCCACCAGTGACTCAGGGTTCACTGAAGCTTTCTTT.

The rearrangement uses TRBV10-3 and TRBJ2-1; D is possibly TRBD1 (5 bases). This CDR3 has 15 amino acids. V was cut by 4 bases and J by 7 bases, with 17 bases left in between. The germline gives CDR1 ENHRY, CDR2 SYGVKD. The CDR3 bases are TGTGCCATCAGTGGACAGAAGGGATTCTCAAATGAGCAGTTCTTC. Protein: CAISGQKGFSNEQFF.